Listed below are T cell receptor beta chains from one sample, sequenced in a study of blood T cells in healthy people across ages. MiXCR, applied by TCRdb to the 5' RACE reads, yields one record per CDR3 protein. This table holds 450,000 to 700,000 distinct CDR3 sequences, approximately 25% found once. Sequenced: blood. Receptor source: a woman in her seventies in good health. Both conserved end residues are trimmed from each CDR3.

j_gene	v_gene	CDR3aa
-	TRBV7-6	ASSRTREYEQY
TRBJ2-1	TRBV5-1	ASSLGGQGIGNEQF
TRBJ2-1	TRBV21-1	ASYNEQF
TRBJ1-2	TRBV12-3/TRBV12-4	ASSRVGQNYGYT
TRBJ2-7	TRBV20-1	SARVGVRDEQL
TRBJ1-6	TRBV20-1	SARGRGSSYNSPLH
TRBJ2-3	TRBV24-1	ATEGTTDTQY
TRBJ2-7	TRBV5-6	ASSLEDLTV
TRBJ1-2	TRBV20-1	SAREPKGAGGYT
TRBJ2-5	TRBV24-1	ATSDPGTGSQETQY
TRBJ1-6	TRBV18	ASSPAGQGGVTLH
TRBJ2-3	TRBV12-3/TRBV12-4	ASRTLAGGTTDAQY
TRBJ2-4	TRBV12-3/TRBV12-4	ASSWSTLGVQY
TRBJ1-4	TRBV6-1	ASSGTGTGRVNEKLL
TRBJ1-2	TRBV20-1	SARDRVAYGYT
TRBJ1-2	TRBV7-9	ASSLSRGLIGYT
TRBJ1-1	TRBV7-9	ASSLDIGGAGRNTEAF
TRBJ1-1	TRBV5-1	ASSWGGRNTEAS
TRBJ2-1	TRBV29-1	SVEVVANDEQF
TRBJ2-5	TRBV18	ASSPPHQETQY
-	TRBV25-1	ASSAQTGYEQY
TRBJ2-5	TRBV3-1	ASNLLGGQETQY
TRBJ1-2	TRBV12-3/TRBV12-4	ASSSTVTYGYT
TRBJ2-7	TRBV21-1	ASSGQRTYGQY
TRBJ2-7	TRBV6-2/TRBV6-3	ASSRDNTYEQY
TRBJ2-1	TRBV11-2	ASSLWSIAGASKHYNEQF
TRBJ2-7	TRBV20-1	SASGTGGFTYEQY
TRBJ2-1	TRBV20-1	SARTGNYNEQF
TRBJ2-5	TRBV5-8	ASGPGQGETKVTQY
TRBJ2-1	TRBV7-3	ASSLSVRGKNEQF
TRBJ1-3	TRBV27	ASSFRAFSGNTIY
TRBJ2-3	TRBV5-1	ASSRTGTTDTQY
TRBJ2-1	TRBV20-1	SAMTLAGAYNEQF
TRBJ2-4	TRBV6-1	ASRDRDSALHFKNIQY
TRBJ1-2	TRBV20-1	SARFDGVDYGYT
TRBJ2-1	TRBV29-1	SVDPGGYNEQF
TRBJ1-5	TRBV4-3	ASSQVSGASNQPQH
TRBJ1-5	TRBV12-3/TRBV12-4	ASSWGAIQPQH
TRBJ2-4	TRBV2	ASSVTQTAKNIQY
TRBJ2-1	TRBV4-3	ASSHNYTIGIHGQF
TRBJ2-5	TRBV20-1	SAPAAGGQETQY
TRBJ2-1	TRBV7-9	ASSTRDRSSYNEQF
TRBJ2-4	TRBV29-1	SVEDVDIQY
TRBJ1-4	TRBV4-3	ASSRGEYDNEQLF
TRBJ2-1	TRBV7-3	VSSLGNEQF
TRBJ2-1	TRBV12-3/TRBV12-4	ASSQGSYNEQF
TRBJ2-3	TRBV2	ASSVEAGGEGDTQY